The 17 T cell receptor beta chains below all came from one sample that was sequenced in a study of blood T cells in healthy people across ages. A J-beta primer mix and a sample-barcoded 5' primer were used in a second PCR of about 7 to 12 cycles. Each CDR3 protein is one row after TCRdb ran MiXCR on the 5' RACE reads. The repertoire has 650,000 to 1,000,000 distinct CDR3 sequences, around 36% of them found once; the top ten carry 13%. Sample: blood. The source is a man aged 18 to 30 in good health.

The chain has TRBV12-3 or TRBV12-4 and TRBJ2-3; maybe TRBD2 (7 bases). The CDR3 runs to 14 residues. The V gene lost 7 bases and the J gene lost 2 bases, with 13 bases spanning the gap. The DNA for the CDR3 is TGTGCCAGCAAGGGGGGGGGGTACACAGATACGCAGTATTTT. This translates into CASKGGGYTDTQYF.

The V call is TRBV6-1, the J call TRBJ2-7; a weak D match, TRBD1 (6 bases). The V gene's germline CDR1 is MNHNS and CDR2 SASEGT. This CDR3 is built from 15 residues. V was trimmed by 8 bases and J by 0 bases, leaving 17 bases between them. The CDR3: CASPPWTDTSYEQYF. In nucleotides, the CDR3 is TGTGCCAGCCCACCCTGGACAGACACCTCCTACGAGCAGTACTTC.

This clonotype turned up a few times. The genes are TRBV7-2 and TRBJ1-3, with TRBD1 as a possible D gene (5 bases). V lost 5 bases, J lost 4 bases, and 9 bases lay in between. In germline, CDR1 is SGHTA, CDR2 FQGNSA. CDR3 length: 13 residues. The CDR3 coding sequence is TGTGCCAGCAGCGCGACAGAAGGAAACACCATATATTTT. Protein sequence: CASSATEGNTIYF.

The chain uses TRBV5-1 and TRBJ2-2; 8 bases match TRBD2. The V gene end was trimmed by 5 bases and the J gene end by 5 bases; junction bases not matched to a gene: 8. This CDR3 comprises 15 residues. Germline CDR1 reads SGHRS; CDR2 reads YFSETQ. The CDR3 nucleotides are TGCGCCAGCAGACCGGGGGGGCGTAGGACCGGGGAGCTGTTTTTT. Amino acid sequence: CASRPGGRRTGELFF.

The chain couples TRBV7-6 to TRBJ1-1, with D hard to call. The V gene's germline CDR1 is SGHVS and CDR2 FNYEAQ. CDR3 length equals 15 residues. V gave up 1 base and J gave up 0 bases, with 9 bases separating them. The CDR3 bases are TGTGCCAGCAGCTTAGAGAAGAGCATGAACACTGAAGCTTTCTTT. Translating gives CASSLEKSMNTEAFF.

This clonotype has just a few counts. The chain combines TRBV7-2 with TRBJ1-5, with unresolved D. Germline V gene data show CDR1 as SGHTA and CDR2 as FQGNSA. This CDR3 has 15 amino acids. Trimming left V 1 base short and J 2 bases short, with 9 bases between. The CDR3 loop is CASSLDGLGNQPQHF. The CDR3 DNA follows: TGTGCCAGCAGCTTAGATGGTTTAGGCAATCAGCCCCAGCATTTT.

This clonotype was recorded a few times. The CDR3 DNA is TGTGCCAGCAGCTCCTGGGAGGAGAGTGGGACAGATACGCAGTATTTT. This sequence encodes CASSSWEESGTDTQYF. The chain employs TRBV7-6 and TRBJ2-3, with a possible D match to TRBD2 (6 bases). The V gene's germline CDR1 is SGHVS and CDR2 FNYEAQ. The V and J ends lost 4 bases and 3 bases respectively, with 17 bases between them. There are 16 residues in the CDR3.

The table lists this clonotype with a few counts. This sequence joins TRBV4-1 and TRBJ2-2; D uncertain. The V end lost 0 bases, the J end lost 7 bases, and 9 bases lay between the germline ends. Germline V gives CDR1 MGHRA, CDR2 YSYEKL. This CDR3 has 14 amino acids. CDR3 in DNA: TGCGCCAGCAGCCAAGATGGAAAAGGCGGGGAGCTGTTTTTT. This sequence encodes CASSQDGKGGELFF.

This clonotype was detected only a few times. The chain is built from TRBV7-3 and TRBJ2-1; either TRBD1 or TRBD2 may fit D (6 bases each). Trimming took 3 bases from V and 15 from J, leaving 18 bases between them. The CDR3 runs 13 residues. From germline, CDR1 is SGHTA and CDR2 FQGTGA. The CDR3 region has the DNA TGTGCCAGCAGCTTCACTTCGGGGGCCACCACGTTCTTC. Amino acids: CASSFTSGATTFF.

This clonotype appeared a single time. This could be a read error, since a much larger clone is one nucleotide away. The chain is built from TRBV6-2 or TRBV6-3 and TRBJ2-1, with TRBD2 matching over 13 bases. The ends lost 2 bases at V and 7 bases at J; junction bases unmatched: 8. Germline assignment: CDR1 MNHEY and CDR2 SVGEGT. This CDR3 has 17 residues. The CDR3 DNA is TGTGCCAGCAGTTACGGTGCTCGGGGACTAGCGGGGAATGAGCAGTTCTTC. Protein product: CASSYGARGLAGNEQFF.

The rearrangement links TRBV5-1 to TRBJ2-3; D may be TRBD2 (5 bases). The V gene's germline CDR1 is SGHRS and CDR2 YFSETQ. The CDR3 loop spans 14 amino acids. V lost 3 bases and J lost 3, with 11 bases in between. For the CDR3, the DNA is TGCGCCAGCAGCTCGGGAATAGGAACAGATACGCAGTATTTT. Protein product: CASSSGIGTDTQYF. Full variable domain (rest looked up from reference TRBV5-1 and TRBJ2-3): KAGVTQTPRYLIKTRGQQVTLSCSPISGHRSVSWYQQTPGQGLQFLFEYFSETQRNKGNFPGRFSGRQFSNSRSEMNVSTLELGDSALYLCASSSGIGTDTQYFGPGTRLTVL.

This chain links TRBV30 with TRBJ1-2, with D uncertain. Germline loops: CDR1 GTSNPN, CDR2 SVGIG (reference sequence). The length of the CDR3 is 14 residues. Between the trimmed V and J ends, which lost 4 bases and 2 bases, there was a span of 14 bases. The CDR3 spells CAWTPGILNYGYTF. Written as DNA, the CDR3 is TGTGCCTGGACCCCCGGGATCTTAAACTATGGCTACACCTTC. Variable domain in full (rest from reference TRBV30 and TRBJ1-2): SQTIHQWPATLVQPVGSPLSLECTVEGTSNPNLYWYRQAAGRGLQLLFYSVGIGQISSEVPQNLSASRPQDRQFILSSKKLLLSDSGFYLCAWTPGILNYGYTFGSGTRLTVV.

The chain employs TRBV7-6 and TRBJ2-3, with 8 bases that match TRBD2. The V and J ends lost 1 base and 6 bases, in that order; junction bases with no gene match: 9. This CDR3 is built from 16 residues. Germline V CDR1 and CDR2: SGHVS, FNYEAQ. CDR3 nucleotide sequence: TGTGCCAGCAGCTTAGATAGTAGCGGGGTCTCCGATACGCAGTATTTT. This codes for CASSLDSSGVSDTQYF.

The chain carries TRBV3-1 and TRBJ1-6; D may be TRBD1 (5 bases). Germline-derived CDR1 and CDR2 are LGHDT and YNNKEL (reference sequence). The CDR3 covers 13 residues. Trimming pared 1 base from V and 13 bases from J, leaving 11 bases between. The CDR3 DNA follows: TGTGCCAGCAGCCAAGTTGTAGGGGCTCCCCTCCACTTT. It is translated as CASSQVVGAPLHF.

This rearrangement joins TRBV3-1 to TRBJ2-2; D is uncertain. Germline V CDR1 and CDR2: LGHDT, YNNKEL (reference sequence). The CDR3 has 15 residues. Trimming left V 5 bases short and J 2 bases short, with 12 bases between. The CDR3 DNA reads as TGTGCCAGCAGCGATGCCTGGGTCAACACCGGGGAGCTGTTTTTT. Translating it yields CASSDAWVNTGELFF.

The chain is built from TRBV4-2 and TRBJ2-5; TRBD1 matches at 8 bases. This CDR3 has 13 amino acids. Germline loops: CDR1 LGHNA, CDR2 YNFKEQ. V was pared by 4 bases and J by 11 bases, with 9 bases of the junction left unmatched. CDR3 amino acids: CASSRQGIDEQYF. The CDR3 DNA is TGTGCCAGCAGCCGACAGGGGATCGATGAGCAGTACTTC.

This clonotype was detected many times. Written as DNA, the CDR3 is TGTGCCAGCAGCGTAGACGATGGCCGGTTGGATGAGCAGTTCTTC. It specifies CASSVDDGRLDEQFF. This chain joins TRBV9 and TRBJ2-1; D ambiguous. Trimming left V 0 bases short and J 8 bases short, with 15 bases between. The CDR3 is 15 residues long. CDR1 is SGDLS, CDR2 YYNGEE, per germline.